These T cell receptor beta chains were read from a single sample in a study of naive and memory T cell subsets. TCRdb re-derived calls from the UMI-ligation and nested PCR reads in MiXCR, one entry per CDR3 protein. The repertoire consists of approximately 140,000 distinct CDR3 sequences, with 15% to 20% occurring once and the leading ten covering around 0.14%. The sample consisted of naive CD4+ T cells from blood. These receptors were obtained from a human donor in good health. Each CDR3 is given with its conserved first and last residue. The D gene is left open where the match is weak.

-,TRBV18,CASSPGGPNNEQFF
-,TRBV5-1,CASSMDSYGYTF
-,TRBV11-2,CASSPGRRNSPLHF
TRBD2,TRBV5-6,CASSKALAVQETQYF
-,TRBV5-1,CAHNDPGGEQFF
-,TRBV7-2,CASSLTRQSNQPQHF
-,TRBV18,CASSPSRDTYNQPQHF
-,TRBV30,CAWSPLLGALNEQFF
-,TRBV12-5,CASGLVGGQNNQPQHF
TRBD1,TRBV7-2,CASSSLGQGWQETQYF
TRBD1,TRBV6-6,CASSWDSIGNQPQHF
-,TRBV14,CASSQVRGIGEKLFF
TRBD2,TRBV5-4,CASSLGGTSGRAHEQFF
-,TRBV13,CASRSRDGSSGYTF
-,TRBV10-3,CAISESLRGVADTQYF
-,TRBV7-9,CASSLVRGGSVYEQYF
TRBD1,TRBV7-7,CASSFRSPGTARPTPNSLELFF
-,TRBV30,CAWSPTSGTSPLHF
-,TRBV7-9,CASSLFVRTDTQYF
-,TRBV20-1,CSARVLGLGTDTQYF